This TCR beta chain was observed in a study of shared clonotypes between healthy human individuals. General study results and limits: Clonotypes not shared had lower generation probabilities than those common to all four donors.

The method was immunoSEQ multiplex PCR; TCRdb's version includes in-frame clones alone and lacks a portion of them. Of just over 2,000,000 clones listed, about 95% are singletons. Turning to this clone: Its antigen is unidentified. This sample also contains other DNA sequences that code for the same CDR3.

The CDR3 runs to 14 residues. Trimming pared 3 bases from V and 2 bases from J, leaving 8 bases between. Germline values: CDR1 MGHRA, CDR2 YSYEKL. Positive CCR7 selection of CD45RO-negative cells yielded the naive CD8 cells, and terminally differentiated effector memory CD45RA+ cells were excluded. The material sequenced was naive CD8+ T cells sorted from blood. The genes are TRBV4-1 and TRBJ2-1; the D call may be TRBD1 or TRBD2 (6 bases each). This TCR was sampled from a man aged 18 to 29 in good health. The CDR3 loop is CASSQRGAYNEQFF. CDR3 DNA sequence: TGCGCCAGCAGCCAGAGGGGGGCCTACAATGAGCAGTTCTTC.